This TCR beta chain was observed in a study of blood T cell repertoires in COVID-19. Study as a whole: Sample material is recorded as cDNA or gDNA derived from T cells, B-cell-depleted T cells, or PBMCs.

Germline V gene data show CDR1 as SGHVS and CDR2 as FQNEAQ. V was cut by 0 bases and J by 2 bases, with 11 bases left in between. This CDR3 contains 16 residues. This table comes from immunoSEQ multiplex PCR, and its TCRdb copy is limited to in-frame clones, with some not included. The data hold fewer than 400,000 clones, with more than 75% observed a single time. The receptor comes from a woman aged 45-65 years who had recovered from COVID-19. The sample taken for sequencing was PBMCs or T cells enriched from blood (not recorded which). The chain joins TRBV7-8 to TRBJ1-5; D not resolved. Here the CDR3 DNA reads TGTGCCAGCAGCTTAGCGGGCGGGCGCGGCAATCAGCCCCAGCATTTT. This sequence encodes CASSLAGGRGNQPQHF.